This T cell receptor beta chain emerged from a study of blood T cell repertoires in COVID-19. The table came from immunoSEQ multiplex PCR; TCRdb's copy has only in-frame clones and leaves some out. The profile shows 250,000 or so clones, around nine tenths of them singletons. The CDR3 is made up of 15 amino acids. V shed 4 bases, J shed 6 bases, and the junction held 9 bases outside the gene matches. Germline assignment: CDR1 LGHDT and CDR2 YNNKEL (reference sequence). Sequencing used peripheral blood. This receptor was identified in a man aged 35 to 55 with active or convalescent COVID-19. This chain joins TRBV3-1 (or the pseudogene TRBV3-2) and TRBJ2-1, with 7 bases matching TRBD2. Here the CDR3 DNA reads TGTGCCAGCAGCCTTGGACTAGTCCTGGGCAATGAGCAGTTCTTC. Protein: CASSLGLVLGNEQFF.